The TCR beta chain described here comes from a study of identical twins (dated by TCRdb to 2016 to 2018). Study-level background: The study deep-sequenced TCR alpha and beta repertoires from monozygotic twins, unrelated adults of various ages and cord blood to test whether fetal clonotypes persist. Replicate twin experiments were performed at different times using different library preparation protocols to rule out contamination.

CDR1 MNHNY and CDR2 SVGAGI were looked up in the germline V gene (reference sequence). Its CDR3 holds 13 amino acids, cysteine through phenylalanine. Left in the record is the CDR3 DNA by itself, 39 bases read in frame from the first base. V trim: 0 bases; J trim: 7 bases; unmatched bases: 2. The library relied on 5' RACE. Sequencing was carried out with an Illumina HiSeq 2000. Template switching added a universal primer binding site, and the final cDNA carried a unique molecular identifier that allowed TCR cDNA molecules to be counted accurately. Specific primers in the conserved constant-segment region were used to synthesize first-strand cDNA for TCR alpha and beta chains. To control for contamination, every cDNA library carried two barcodes: a SMART-Mk sample barcode plus Illumina barcodes. TruSeq adapter sequences, together with Illumina sample barcodes, were added in two successive PCR steps. The TCR alpha and beta cDNA libraries were sequenced on the Illumina HiSeq platform using custom primers. In the authors' own workflow: MiGEC processed the raw reads to extract unique molecular identifiers, while MiXCR was used to determine the CDR3 positions. For each individual, recombination models were inferred using an EM algorithm with the repgenHMM and IGoR tools. The analysis of shared clonotypes was done with the tcR package in R, with sharing normalized by the product of cloneset sizes. To study raw recombination free of thymic and clonal selection effects, out-of-frame nonproductive sequences were analyzed. The raw public data were reprocessed by TCRdb itself: fastp quality trimming at Q25, MiXCR clonotype calling, in-frame beta chains only. Rows are combined by CDR3 protein, so each entry shows the most common genes and DNA. TCRdb's processing, not the study's, gives the V and J calls here. For this sample there are about 1.7 million distinct CDR3 sequences; 32% appear just once. The ten largest clones add up to roughly 0.3% of the sample.

All donors were healthy Caucasians. Points the paper makes about the study in general: Because the same donors could not be followed over many years, the conclusions relied on cross-sectional statistical analysis. In beta out-of-frame sequences, excess twin sharing was weaker, because having fewer shared sequences lowered the signal-to-noise ratio. Abundant cord blood beta clonotypes had fewer insertions, young adult naive repertoires showed a similar but weaker trend, and memory repertoires showed no such trend. Compared with coincidental sharing between unrelated individuals, out-of-frame TCR alpha sequences shared between twins had an excess of sequences with low generation probability. Recombination models systematically underestimated out-of-frame TCR alpha sharing in monozygotic twins but agreed with sharing between unrelated individuals. Invariant T cells such as MAIT and iNKT could partly confound zero-insertion analyses, although diverse VJ usage argued against such confounding for most clonotypes.

On this clonotype: Its antigen is unknown. Base quality data are lacking; no much larger clone is found one base away.

The sequenced material came from cord blood. The clonotype was recovered from a newborn girl in good health. The rearrangement combines TRBV6-6 with TRBJ1-1, with 7 bases aligning to TRBD1. CDR3 reads: CASSYSGTVEAFF. The sequenced DNA: TGTGCCAGCAGTTACTCGGGGACAGTTGAAGCTTTCTTT.